This TCR beta chain was profiled in a study of blood T cell repertoires in COVID-19. Whole-study context: Specimens from acute and convalescent COVID-19 originated in the United States, Italy and Spain. T cells, B-cell-depleted T cells, or PBMCs provided the cDNA or gDNA that served as material.

V lost 7 bases and J lost 0, with 9 bases in between. The CDR3 loop spans 13 amino acids. In germline, CDR1 is ENHRY, CDR2 SYGVKD. In the original processing: Scientists estimated how many nucleated cells there were by amplifying reference gene primers. Sequencing was performed with immunoSEQ multiplex PCR; in TCRdb, only in-frame clones are kept and a portion is missing. V and J calls and clone size are given by that table; D and trimming were obtained from the DNA. The sample holds some 230,000 clones; more than 65% are singletons and the top ten take around 2%. This receptor was taken from a woman aged 60 to 75 with acute or convalescent COVID-19. The chain recombines TRBV10-3 with TRBJ1-1; D gene ambiguous. The sequencing sample was made of peripheral blood. The CDR3 sequence is CAIKETLNTEAFF. CDR3 nucleotides: TGTGCCATCAAAGAGACTTTGAACACTGAAGCTTTCTTT.